The next 31 T cell receptor beta chains were all read from a single sample in a study of blood T cell repertoires in COVID-19. Assay: immunoSEQ multiplex PCR; the TCRdb copy retains only in-frame clones and omits some. The sample lists approximately 70,000 clones; 70% to 90% were seen once. The sample comprised peripheral blood. These receptors came from a woman aged 45-59 years with COVID-19, enrolled during active disease.

The CDR3 nucleotides read TGTGCCAGCAGTTTCCATAGCGGGAGGGCCGGGGAGCTGTTTTTT. It encodes CASSFHSGRAGELFF. The rearrangement links TRBV28 to TRBJ2-2; 11 nucleotides align to TRBD2. Unmatched junction bases numbered 3, after V lost 3 bases and J lost 6 bases. The CDR3 contains 15 residues. Germline CDR1 and CDR2: MDHEN and SYDVKM.

The rearrangement links TRBV19 to TRBJ2-5; 7 nucleotides align to TRBD1. From germline, CDR1 is LNHDA and CDR2 SQIVND (reference sequence). The V gene end was trimmed by 2 bases and the J gene end by 4 bases; junction bases not matched to a gene: 1. The CDR3 contains 13 residues. The CDR3 here is CASSITGAETQYF. The CDR3 bases are TGTGCCAGTAGTATAACAGGGGCAGAGACCCAGTACTTC.

This chain links TRBV5-1 with TRBJ2-7; 8 nucleotides agree with TRBD2. Germline trimming cut 5 bases from V and 3 bases from J; bases unmatched to any gene: 16. Germline V CDR1 and CDR2: SGHRS, YFSETQ. This CDR3 is built from 17 residues. The CDR3 here is CASRTSGGRGSYYEQYF. CDR3 in DNA: TGCGCCAGCAGAACTAGCGGAGGGCGAGGGAGCTACTACGAGCAGTACTTC. Drawing the rest from reference TRBV5-1 and TRBJ2-7, the complete variable domain is KAGVTQTPRYLIKTRGQQVTLSCSPISGHRSVSWYQQTPGQGLQFLFEYFSETQRNKGNFPGRFSGRQFSNSRSEMNVSTLELGDSALYLCASRTSGGRGSYYEQYFGPGTRLTVT.

The chain uses TRBV6-5 and TRBJ2-1; 10 bases are shared with TRBD1. The junction had 7 bases not matched to a gene; V was cut back by 6 bases and J by 5 bases. The CDR3 contains 15 residues. Germline-derived CDR1 and CDR2 are MNHEY and SVGAGI. The CDR3 DNA follows: TGTGCCAGCAGCCGCCCGGGACAGGGGAACAATGAGCAGTTCTTC. Encoded protein: CASSRPGQGNNEQFF.

V usage is TRBV13 and J usage is TRBJ1-4; 7 nucleotides line up with TRBD1. CDR3 length: 16 amino acids. Trimming at V came to 5 bases and at J to 3 bases, leaving 9 bases not matched to a gene. Germline CDR1 is PRHDT and CDR2 is FYEKMQ (reference sequence). CDR3 DNA sequence: TGTGCCAGCAGCCCCTACAGGGGCCGGGCTAATGAAAAACTGTTTTTT. Translation: CASSPYRGRANEKLFF.

The gene calls are TRBV30 and TRBJ1-6, with 10 bases aligning to TRBD1. Germline CDR1 GTSNPN, CDR2 SVGIG (reference sequence). V was clipped by 6 bases and J by 6 bases; unmatched bases: 11. This CDR3 has 16 amino acids. The CDR3 sequence is CACPLRDRGRNSPLHF. The CDR3 nucleotides read TGTGCCTGTCCCCTCCGGGACAGGGGACGTAATTCACCCCTCCACTTT.

The V gene is TRBV9, the J gene TRBJ1-4, with 10 bases lining up with TRBD1. Germline assignment: CDR1 SGDLS and CDR2 YYNGEE. V lost 2 bases to trimming and J lost 7 bases; unmatched junction nucleotides: 2. The CDR3 consists of 14 residues. This CDR3 is CASSVGQGTEKLFF. The CDR3 DNA reads as TGTGCCAGCAGCGTGGGACAGGGGACTGAAAAACTGTTTTTT.

The chain combines TRBV28 with TRBJ1-5; D is uncertain. Trimming cost V 0 bases and J 4 bases, with 4 bases left between them. Per germline, CDR1 MDHEN and CDR2 SYDVKM. The CDR3 consists of 13 residues. CDR3 sequence (DNA): TGTGCCAGCAGTTTATGGTCAAATCAGCCCCAGCATTTT. It specifies CASSLWSNQPQHF.

The J gene is TRBJ2-3, the V gene TRBV3-1 (or the pseudogene TRBV3-2); 11 nucleotides line up with TRBD2. Germline V gene sequence: CDR1 LGHDT, CDR2 YNNKEL (reference sequence). V dropped 2 bases and J dropped 11; count of bases not matched to a gene: 9. CDR3 length: 15 residues. CDR3 region: CASSQSSGRGRGQYF. The CDR3 DNA is TGTGCCAGCAGCCAAAGTAGCGGGAGGGGTAGAGGGCAGTATTTT.

The CDR3 DNA reads as TGTGCCACCAGTGGGGTCCGGTGGGGGCAGGAGACCCAGTACTTC. It encodes CATSGVRWGQETQYF. J is TRBJ2-5 and V is TRBV24-1, with D tentatively TRBD1 (6 bases). V dropped 5 bases and J dropped 5 bases, with 17 bases sitting between them. The CDR3 contains 15 residues. The germline gives CDR1 KGHDR, CDR2 SFDVKD.

The J gene is TRBJ1-4, the V gene TRBV5-6, with TRBD1 matching over 10 bases. Germline CDR1 and CDR2: SGHDT and YYEEEE. This CDR3 has 16 residues. Trimming removed 4 bases from V and 7 bases from J; junction bases left unmatched: 10. This chain's CDR3 is CASSPGTGVLGEKLFF. The CDR3 bases are TGTGCCAGCAGCCCCGGGACAGGGGTTCTTGGTGAAAAACTGTTTTTT.

The J gene is TRBJ1-2, the V gene TRBV10-3; possibly TRBD1 for D (5 bases). Trimming stripped 9 bases from V and 3 bases from J, with 26 bases between. The CDR3 totals 17 residues. CDR1 ENHRY and CDR2 SYGVKD come from the germline V gene. The CDR3 region is CAIPLNPDRTLDYGYTF. The DNA for the CDR3 is TGTGCCATTCCACTCAACCCAGACCGGACACTTGACTATGGCTACACCTTC.

The chain recombines TRBV3-1 (or the pseudogene TRBV3-2) with TRBJ2-3; TRBD2 agrees at 8 bases. V shed 0 bases, J shed 8 bases, and the junction held 10 bases outside the gene matches. CDR1 is LGHDT, CDR2 YNNKEL, per germline (reference sequence). The CDR3 spans 16 residues. The CDR3 DNA follows: TGTGCCAGCAGCCAAGATCAGGCGGGAGGCCCAGGTACGCAGTATTTT. It encodes CASSQDQAGGPGTQYF.

The chain combines TRBV28 with TRBJ2-1; 16 positions agree with TRBD2. This CDR3 spans 21 amino acids. With V trimmed by 8 bases and J by 0 bases, 16 bases remained unmatched. Germline values: CDR1 MDHEN, CDR2 SYDVKM. The DNA of the CDR3 is TGTGCCAGCTCACCACCCCCGGGACTAGCGGGAGGGGTGGCCTCCTACAATGAGCAGTTCTTC. Amino acids: CASSPPPGLAGGVASYNEQFF.

The chain combines TRBV21-1 with TRBJ2-7; TRBD1, the D gene given by the table, was not confirmed from the DNA. TRBV21-1 is designated a pseudogene. The CDR3 is 15 amino acids. CDR3 nucleotide sequence: TGTGCCAGCAGCAAAGTTCAGGGGCCGGTCTCCGAGCAGTACTTC. It specifies CASSKVQGPVSEQYF.

Here the CDR3 DNA reads TGTGCCAGCAGTCTACCGGGACTGTATACAATGAAGCAGTTCTTC. This sequence encodes CASSLPGLYTMKQFF. The V gene is TRBV6-2 or TRBV6-3, the J gene TRBJ2-1, with a possible D match to TRBD2 (6 bases). Between the trimmed V and J ends, which lost 5 bases and 11 bases, there was a span of 22 bases. The germline gives CDR1 MNHEY, CDR2 SVGEGT. The CDR3 is 15 residues long.

The V gene is TRBV10-3, the J gene TRBJ1-2; possibly TRBD1 for D (5 bases). Germline values: CDR1 ENHRY, CDR2 SYGVKD. Trimming left V 6 bases short and J 4 bases short, with 12 bases between. This CDR3 is built from 13 residues. CDR3 nucleotide sequence: TGTGCCATCAGCGGCGACAGAGGCTATGGCTACACCTTC. Its translation is CAISGDRGYGYTF.

This clone showed up just a few times. Other nucleotide sequences in the sample specify the same CDR3. The rearrangement uses TRBV5-1 and TRBJ2-5; 8 bases match TRBD2. Trimming at V came to 0 bases and at J to 5 bases, leaving 6 bases not matched to a gene. Germline V gene data show CDR1 as SGHRS and CDR2 as YFSETQ. The CDR3 totals 15 residues. The CDR3 region has the DNA TGCGCCAGCAGCTTGGCCGGGAGGGCCGGCGAGACCCAGTACTTC. Encoded protein: CASSLAGRAGETQYF.

The CDR3 DNA sequence: TGTGCCAGCAGTTTTCAGGGGGTGGGCAAAAACATTCAGTACTTC. This encodes CASSFQGVGKNIQYF. The chain joins TRBV28 to TRBJ2-4; 7 nucleotides match TRBD1. The CDR3 has 15 residues. The germline gives CDR1 MDHEN, CDR2 SYDVKM. J was trimmed by 3 bases and V by 3 bases; bases with no gene match: 5.

The rearrangement uses TRBV27 and TRBJ2-1; D is undetermined. V lost 4 bases and J lost 0, with 10 bases in between. The CDR3 has 15 amino acids. The V gene's germline CDR1 is MNHEY and CDR2 SMNVEV (reference sequence). CDR3 DNA sequence: TGTGCCAGCAGTTCCAGCGCTACCTCCTACAATGAGCAGTTCTTC. This sequence encodes CASSSSATSYNEQFF.

The chain combines TRBV10-2 with TRBJ2-2, with TRBD1 as a possible D gene (5 bases). The CDR3 totals 16 residues. The V gene lost 1 base and the J gene lost 1 base, with 10 bases spanning the gap. Germline CDR1 and CDR2: WSHSY and SAAADI. CDR3 loop: CASSEWRQMNTGELFF. The CDR3, as DNA: TGCGCCAGCAGTGAGTGGAGACAGATGAACACCGGGGAGCTGTTTTTT.

This chain uses TRBV6-5 with TRBJ1-6; 9 positions agree with TRBD1. The CDR3 totals 15 residues. Germline assignment: CDR1 MNHEY and CDR2 SVGAGI. Unmatched junction bases numbered 7, after V lost 6 bases and J lost 7 bases. The CDR3 protein is CASSRGDRGNSPLHF. The CDR3 DNA sequence: TGTGCCAGCAGCAGGGGAGACAGGGGGAATTCACCCCTCCACTTT.

The rearrangement joins TRBV19 to TRBJ2-1; D gene unclear. V was trimmed by 6 bases and J by 8 bases, leaving 8 bases between them. The CDR3 length is 11 residues. Germline CDR1 reads LNHDA; CDR2 reads SQIVND (reference sequence). In DNA form, the CDR3 reads TGTGCCAGTAGCCGTTTCTATGAGCAGTTCTTC. As protein: CASSRFYEQFF.

The chain employs TRBV6-5 and TRBJ2-1; D is ambiguous. The ends were cut back, 6 bases at V and 2 bases at J, with 14 bases in the middle. The V gene's germline CDR1 is MNHEY and CDR2 SVGAGI. This CDR3 has 15 residues. The CDR3 DNA reads as TGTGCCAGCAGGAAGACTCAGAGTACCTACAATGAGCAGTTCTTC. Encoded protein: CASRKTQSTYNEQFF.

The rearrangement uses TRBV5-1 and TRBJ2-7, with D possibly TRBD2 on 5 matching bases. CDR1 SGHRS and CDR2 YFSETQ come from the germline V gene. This CDR3 has 16 amino acids. Trimming removed 4 bases from V and 0 bases from J, with 17 bases in between. CDR3 loop: CASSPSVLGGSYEQYF. The CDR3 region has the DNA TGCGCCAGCAGCCCATCAGTACTAGGAGGCTCCTACGAGCAGTACTTC. Together with reference TRBV5-1 and TRBJ2-7, the CDR3 gives the full variable domain: KAGVTQTPRYLIKTRGQQVTLSCSPISGHRSVSWYQQTPGQGLQFLFEYFSETQRNKGNFPGRFSGRQFSNSRSEMNVSTLELGDSALYLCASSPSVLGGSYEQYFGPGTRLTVT.

This clone was recorded only once. V usage is TRBV6-4 and J usage is TRBJ2-5; TRBD1 matches 8 bases. Germline V CDR1 and CDR2: MRHNA, SNTAGT. V shed 2 bases, J shed 1 base, and the junction held 3 bases outside the gene matches. This CDR3 has 15 amino acids. This CDR3 is CASSDGTGIQETQYF. CDR3 coding DNA: TGTGCCAGCAGTGACGGGACAGGCATCCAAGAGACCCAGTACTTC.

This clone was detected a few times. Other DNA variants within this sample encode the same CDR3. The chain carries TRBV5-1 and TRBJ2-1; D unresolved. Germline values: CDR1 SGHRS, CDR2 YFSETQ. CDR3 length equals 15 residues. Trimming left V 0 bases short and J 0 bases short, with 7 bases between. The CDR3 region is CASSLGSFSYNEQFF. The DNA for the CDR3 is TGCGCCAGCAGCTTGGGTTCATTCTCCTACAATGAGCAGTTCTTC.

The V and J genes are TRBV28 and TRBJ2-1; no clear D. V lost 8 bases to trimming and J lost 6 bases, with 23 bases between them. The CDR3 runs to 16 residues. CDR1 is MDHEN, CDR2 SYDVKM, per germline. The CDR3, as DNA: TGTGCCAGCCTCTTCCGTGGCCGTAATTCCCTCAATGAGCAGTTCTTC. As protein: CASLFRGRNSLNEQFF.

The chain is built from TRBV27 and TRBJ1-1, with D tentatively TRBD1 (5 bases). Trimming removed 3 bases at V and 2 bases at J, with 10 bases between. Germline V gives CDR1 MNHEY, CDR2 SMNVEV (reference sequence). This CDR3 contains 14 residues. The CDR3 nucleotides are TGTGCCAGCAGTTTTATAGGGGATAACACTGAAGCTTTCTTT. Translation: CASSFIGDNTEAFF.

V is TRBV6-6 and J is TRBJ1-6, with no clear D. Germline V gives CDR1 MNHNY, CDR2 SVGAGI (reference sequence). V gave up 7 bases and J gave up 16 bases, with 14 bases separating them. The CDR3 spans 11 residues. The CDR3 DNA sequence: TGTGCCAGCACCCCAGGAGGTCAACTCCACTTT. Protein: CASTPGGQLHF.

The rearrangement links TRBV19 to TRBJ2-7; D is possibly TRBD2 (5 bases). V was shortened by 1 base and J by 4 bases, with 14 bases between the two germline ends. There are 15 residues in the CDR3. Germline CDR1 is LNHDA and CDR2 is SQIVND (reference sequence). Here the CDR3 DNA reads TGTGCCAGTAGTATAGGGCGGGCAGTCCTGTACGAGCAGTACTTC. It specifies CASSIGRAVLYEQYF. The entire variable domain, with the rest obtained from reference TRBV19 and TRBJ2-7, is as follows: DGGITQSPKYLFRKEGQNVTLSCEQNLNHDAMYWYRQDPGQGLRLIYYSQIVNDFQKGDIAEGYSVSREKKESFPLTVTSAQKNPTAFYLCASSIGRAVLYEQYFGPGTRLTVT.